This record looks at one T cell receptor (beta chain) sequence and its context. Its antigen remains unknown. Sequencing was performed with immunoSEQ multiplex PCR; in TCRdb, only in-frame clones are kept and a portion is missing. Of some 11,000 clones listed, approximately 86% are singletons. The length of the CDR3 is 16 residues. After removal of 5 bases from V and 9 bases from J, the junction contained 8 bases not matched to a gene. The germline CDR1 and CDR2 sequences are MNHEY and SMNVEV (reference sequence). The data belong to a study of OX40 agonist ivuxolimab in advanced cancers. Study information: Dose-escalation subjects each had hepatocellular carcinoma, melanoma, renal cell or head and neck cancer. Aged roughly 23 to 90 with a mean of about 60 years, they were 82.7% male. One hepatocellular carcinoma and two cutaneous melanoma patients partially responded.

Study-level results: Compared with CD4+, CD8+ T cells on average had more expanded clones.

This receptor was identified in an adult with an advanced solid tumor such as melanoma, head and neck, liver or kidney cancer. The J gene is TRBJ2-1, the V gene TRBV27; 15 bases map to TRBD2. The source material was CD4+ or CD8+ T cells sorted from blood, sampled in a trial of the OX40 agonist ivuxolimab. The CDR3 reads CASSQGTSGRNGEQFF. The CDR3 region has the DNA TGTGCCAGCAGTCAAGGGACTAGCGGGAGGAACGGTGAGCAGTTCTTC.